This T cell receptor beta chain comes out of a study of blood T cell repertoires in COVID-19. V was cut by 1 base and J by 6 bases, with 6 bases left in between. Germline V gene sequence: CDR1 KGHDR, CDR2 SFDVKD. This CDR3 has 12 residues. Sequencing was performed with immunoSEQ multiplex PCR; in TCRdb, only in-frame clones are kept and a portion is missing. The data contain approximately 210,000 clones, 80% of them singletons. This study enrolled people aged 18 to 89 from 24 US geographic areas. What was sequenced was PBMCs or T cells enriched from blood (not recorded which). The origin of this receptor is a man aged 25 to 45 with acute COVID-19. The rearrangement joins TRBV24-1 to TRBJ2-7; possible D gene TRBD2, 5 bases. CDR3 residues: CATSDFRGEQYF. DNA of the CDR3: TGTGCCACCAGTGATTTTCGGGGCGAGCAGTACTTC.